This T cell receptor beta chain was identified during a study of control samples from healthy donors and cancer patients. The sample holds one count of this clone. Assay: immunoSEQ multiplex PCR; the TCRdb copy retains only in-frame clones and omits some. The sample lists about 160,000 clones, approximately 96% occurring once. Germline CDR1 MGHRA, CDR2 YSYEKL. V was clipped by 3 bases and J by 8 bases; unmatched bases: 12. This CDR3 has 15 residues. The origin of this receptor is a woman aged 30 to 39 in good health. Sequencing was done on a sample of blood. V gene TRBV4-1 combines with J gene TRBJ1-2, with 7 bases identical to TRBD1. The CDR3 region has the DNA TGCGCCAGCAGCCAGTCCCGACAGGGCTCGACGGGCTACACCTTC. Its translation: CASSQSRQGSTGYTF.